A single sample gave rise to the 7 T cell receptor beta chains below, sequenced in a study of shared clonotypes between healthy human individuals. Method: immunoSEQ multiplex PCR; TCRdb's copy keeps in-frame clones and lacks some. This repertoire shows about 960,000 clones, around three quarters found once; its top ten account for approximately 1.5%. What was sequenced was memory CD4+ T cells sorted from blood. As for subset: CD45RA-negative fraction. These receptors originate from a man younger than 30 in good health.

The chain uses TRBV4-1 and TRBJ1-1, with 8 bases fitting TRBD1. Losses at the gene ends were 4 bases for V and 5 bases for J; bases not matched to a gene: 9. The CDR3 sequence is 15 residues long. Germline V gene sequence: CDR1 MGHRA, CDR2 YSYEKL. CDR3 protein: CASSRGQGARTEAFF. The CDR3 DNA reads TGCGCCAGCAGCCGTGGACAGGGTGCGAGAACTGAAGCTTTCTTT.

This clone was recorded many times. The genes are TRBV5-1 and TRBJ2-5; D is possibly TRBD1 (5 bases). The CDR3 extends over 16 amino acids. Trimming removed 0 bases at V and 5 bases at J, with 17 bases between. Germline V gene sequence: CDR1 SGHRS, CDR2 YFSETQ. Here the CDR3 DNA reads TGCGCCAGCAGCTTGGCCCTTGGCGGAAGGGGCGAGACCCAGTACTTC. This sequence encodes CASSLALGGRGETQYF.

This clone was seen a handful of times. This chain joins TRBV7-2 and TRBJ2-3, with D unclear. The germline CDR1 and CDR2 sequences are SGHTA and FQGNSA. V lost 2 bases to trimming and J lost 3 bases, with 12 bases between them. The CDR3 runs to 15 residues. The CDR3 is CASSLNVGFTDTQYF. The CDR3 nucleotides are TGTGCCAGCAGCTTAAACGTTGGATTTACAGATACGCAGTATTTT. Full variable domain (missing parts from reference TRBV7-2 and TRBJ2-3): GAGVSQSPSNKVTEKGKDVELRCDPISGHTALYWYRQSLGQGLEFLIYFQGNSAPDKSGLPSDRFSAERTGGSVSTLTIQRTQQEDSAVYLCASSLNVGFTDTQYFGPGTRLTVL.

CDR3 region: CSVWNKETQYF. Written as DNA, the CDR3 is TGCAGTGTGTGGAATAAAGAGACCCAGTACTTC. The chain recombines TRBV20-1 with TRBJ2-5, with D unclear. Per germline, CDR1 DFQATT and CDR2 SNEGSKA (reference sequence). The CDR3 has 11 amino acids. Trimming pared 7 bases from V and 3 bases from J, leaving 9 bases between.

The CDR3 loop reads CASSVRRSQETQYF. As DNA, the CDR3 is TGTGCCAGCTCGGTCAGGCGGTCCCAAGAGACCCAGTACTTC. This chain joins TRBV18 and TRBJ2-5, with D hard to call. CDR1 KGHSH and CDR2 LQKENI come from the germline V gene. V gave up 6 bases and J gave up 1 base, with 12 bases separating them. CDR3 length: 14 residues.

This clone was picked up one time. The germline gene is not matched at one end of the junction; a read error may be the cause. The chain has TRBV7-9 and TRBJ2-7, with TRBD2 matching over 12 bases. CDR3 size: 16 residues. Germline CDR1 reads SEHNR; CDR2 reads FQNEAQ (reference sequence). CDR3 sequence (DNA): TGTGCCAGCAGCATAGCTAGCGGGAGGGCCGGGGGCGAGCAGTACTTC. Translated: CASSIASGRAGGEQYF.

This sequence joins TRBV9 and TRBJ1-1, with 8 positions matching TRBD1. CDR1 is SGDLS and CDR2 is YYNGEE in the germline V gene. Trimming removed 4 bases from V and 3 bases from J; junction bases left unmatched: 11. The CDR3 spans 16 residues. The CDR3 DNA sequence: TGTGCCAGCAGCTCCGCCGGACAGGGCCATTACACTGAAGCTTTCTTT. Amino acids: CASSSAGQGHYTEAFF.